This entry is about one T cell receptor beta chain. The sample comes from a study of blood T cell repertoires in COVID-19. Looking at the study overall: PBMCs, B-cell-depleted T cells, or T cells were the source of the cDNA or gDNA that made up the material.

Patients from Seattle were sampled longitudinally, starting during active infection. Trimming cost V 5 bases and J 2 bases; bases outside gene matches: 9. Germline lookup yields CDR1 LGHDT and CDR2 YNNKEL (reference sequence). This CDR3 region has 16 residues. Per the authors' pipeline: Reference gene primer amplification gave nucleated cell count estimates. The table came from immunoSEQ multiplex PCR; TCRdb's copy has only in-frame clones and leaves some out. D and trimming were read from the DNA, whereas the V and J calls and clone size are those reported in that table. The data hold 200,000 to 250,000 clones, with over 80% observed a single time.

This TCR was sampled from a woman in her 30s with COVID-19, enrolled during active disease. This rearrangement joins TRBV3-1 (or the pseudogene TRBV3-2) to TRBJ2-7, with 10 nucleotides matching TRBD2. The sequenced material came from peripheral blood. This CDR3 is CASSDGLAVNTYEQYF. In DNA form, the CDR3 reads TGTGCCAGCAGCGATGGACTAGCGGTAAATACCTACGAGCAGTACTTC.